Presented here are 21 T cell receptor beta chains from one specimen sequenced in a study of naive and memory T cell subsets. An equimolar mix of two oligonucleotides served as the beta constant-region primer for TRBC1 and TRBC2. TCRdb fed the UMI-ligation and nested PCR reads into MiXCR, producing one record per CDR3 protein. The table has around 27,000 distinct CDR3 sequences, roughly 10% seen once. Sequencing was carried out using effector memory CD4+ T cells from blood. The subset was: effector memory, CD45RA- CD27-. The receptors shown here come from a human donor in good health.

A few counts support this clonotype. The rearrangement links TRBV7-3 to TRBJ2-2; D possibly corresponds to TRBD2 (6 bases). The CDR3 runs 15 residues. Germline CDR1 is SGHTA and CDR2 is FQGTGA. Trimming took off 1 base at V and 3 bases at J, with 9 bases between the two ends. The CDR3 is CASSLKPSDTGELFF. The CDR3 DNA reads TGTGCCAGCAGCTTAAAGCCTAGCGACACCGGGGAGCTGTTTTTT.

The CDR3: CASSRKGLAGGGSYNEQFF. In DNA, the CDR3 is TGTGCCAGCTCACGAAAGGGACTAGCGGGAGGTGGGTCCTACAATGAGCAGTTCTTC. The chain has TRBV18 and TRBJ2-1, with 15 positions matching TRBD2. CDR3 length equals 19 residues. The V segment lost 4 bases and the J segment 1 base; nucleotides outside the gene matches: 8. The V gene's germline CDR1 is KGHSH and CDR2 LQKENI.

This clonotype was picked up a small number of times. The rearrangement uses TRBV7-9 and TRBJ1-6; D possibly corresponds to TRBD1 (6 bases). The germline CDR1 and CDR2 sequences are SEHNR and FQNEAQ (reference sequence). Trimming shortened V by 10 bases and J by 3 bases, and 16 bases separated the two germline ends. The CDR3 has 15 amino acids. Here the CDR3 DNA reads TGTGCCACGGAAGGGGGGCAGTACTATAATTCACCCCTCCACTTT. This codes for CATEGGQYYNSPLHF.

The chain has TRBV7-7 and TRBJ2-2; 7 nucleotides align to TRBD1. The trim removed 4 bases at V and 11 bases at J, leaving 10 bases unmatched. CDR3 length: 14 residues. CDR1 and CDR2 from the germline V gene are SSHAT and FNYEAQ (reference sequence). The CDR3 reads CASSWGTVQDELFF. In nucleotides, the CDR3 is TGTGCCAGCAGCTGGGGGACAGTACAAGATGAGCTGTTTTTT.

The chain employs TRBV7-9 and TRBJ2-7; no firm D call. V lost 3 bases, J lost 7 bases, and 13 bases lay in between. The germline V gene has CDR1 SEHNR and CDR2 FQNEAQ (reference sequence). This CDR3 is built from 13 residues. The CDR3 region is CASSLGYSTEQYF. The CDR3 DNA is TGTGCCAGCAGCTTGGGTTACAGTACTGAGCAGTACTTC.

This clonotype was detected only a few times. V is TRBV11-2 and J is TRBJ2-5; 10 positions agree with TRBD2. Per the germline V gene, CDR1 is SGHAT and CDR2 is FQNNGV. The V gene end was trimmed by 2 bases and the J gene end by 2 bases; junction bases not matched to a gene: 8. The CDR3 has 17 amino acids. The CDR3 loop reads CASSLYSKTSGQETQYF. CDR3 coding DNA: TGTGCCAGCAGCTTATATTCCAAGACTAGCGGGCAAGAGACCCAGTACTTC.

This clonotype has just a few counts. This rearrangement joins TRBV11-3 to TRBJ2-5; D might be TRBD1 (6 bases). CDR3 length equals 16 residues. From germline, CDR1 is SGHNT and CDR2 YENEEA. V was trimmed by 2 bases and J by 5 bases, leaving 18 bases between them. In DNA form, the CDR3 reads TGTGCCAGCAGCTTAAGCCAAAGTAACAGGGCTGAGACCCAGTACTTC. Amino acids: CASSLSQSNRAETQYF.

This sequence joins TRBV27 and TRBJ2-1, with 10 bases identical to TRBD2. The germline gives CDR1 MNHEY, CDR2 SMNVEV (reference sequence). CDR3 length: 18 amino acids. Unmatched junction bases numbered 9, after V lost 2 bases and J lost 2 bases. CDR3 loop: CASSLGKTTSGPYNEQFF. The CDR3 DNA follows: TGTGCCAGCAGTTTAGGGAAGACGACTAGCGGGCCCTACAATGAGCAGTTCTTC.

This clonotype was seen repeatedly, ten times or more. V and J are TRBV25-1 and TRBJ1-2; TRBD1 is a possible D gene (5 bases). The CDR3 consists of 19 residues. V was cut by 0 bases and J by 3 bases, with 23 bases left in between. Germline CDR1 and CDR2: MGHDK and SYGVNS. The CDR3, as DNA: TGTGCCAGCAGTGAATATGGGGTTGGTCGGGACCGAGGAGACTATGGCTACACCTTC. This sequence encodes CASSEYGVGRDRGDYGYTF.

This clonotype appeared a few times. The CDR3 reads CASSFATGTSEQFF. The CDR3 DNA reads as TGTGCCAGCAGCTTTGCAACCGGGACATCGGAGCAGTTCTTC. J is TRBJ2-1 and V is TRBV5-4; the D gene is possibly TRBD1 (6 bases). Germline CDR1 reads SGHNT; CDR2 reads YYREEE (reference sequence). Trimming took 2 bases from V and 10 from J, leaving 16 bases between them. The CDR3 is made up of 14 amino acids. Combining the CDR3 with reference TRBV5-4 and TRBJ2-1 gives the whole variable domain ETGVTQSPTHLIKTRGQQVTLRCSSQSGHNTVSWYQQALGQGPQFIFQYYREEENGRGNFPPRFSGLQFPNYSSELNVNALELDDSALYLCASSFATGTSEQFFGPGTRLTVL.

This clonotype was picked up a small number of times. This rearrangement joins TRBV11-2 to TRBJ2-1; D is unclear. Per germline, CDR1 SGHAT and CDR2 FQNNGV. This CDR3 has 12 amino acids. V lost 2 bases and J 8 bases, leaving 7 bases between the germline ends. This CDR3 reads CASSLYSYEQFF. CDR3 nucleotides: TGTGCCAGCAGCTTATATAGCTATGAGCAGTTCTTC.

This clonotype was counted ten times or more. DNA for the CDR3: TGTGCCAGCAGCTTAAAGGCTCTCAATTCACCCCTCCACTTT. The encoded protein is CASSLKALNSPLHF. J is TRBJ1-6 and V is TRBV7-2; D remains unclear. V was clipped by 2 bases and J by 7 bases, with 9 bases between them. This CDR3 spans 14 amino acids. Germline CDR1 and CDR2: SGHTA and FQGNSA.

This clonotype was seen more than once but under ten times. This chain uses TRBV5-1 with TRBJ1-1; the D gene is possibly TRBD1 (5 bases). V gave up 6 bases and J gave up 4 bases, with 16 bases separating them. This CDR3 comprises 14 residues. Germline V gene lookup returns CDR1 SGHRS and CDR2 YFSETQ. CDR3 in amino acids: CASTWGVEGTEAFF. In nucleotides, the CDR3 is TGCGCCAGCACTTGGGGGGTCGAGGGCACTGAAGCTTTCTTT.

This clonotype was picked up many times. The chain carries TRBV30 and TRBJ1-2; D unclear. Germline V gene sequence: CDR1 GTSNPN, CDR2 SVGIG (reference sequence). The CDR3 contains 15 residues. The ends were cut back, 0 bases at V and 2 bases at J, with 13 bases in the middle. CDR3 region: CAWSVWGGTNYGYTF. The DNA of the CDR3 is TGTGCCTGGAGTGTTTGGGGAGGAACGAACTATGGCTACACCTTC.

This clonotype was found a few times. The chain has TRBV19 and TRBJ2-1; 11 bases fit TRBD1. V trimming: 5 bases; J trimming: 3 bases; junction bases outside the gene matches: 6. This CDR3 is 16 amino acids long. Germline CDR1 is LNHDA and CDR2 is SQIVND (reference sequence). CDR3 DNA: TGTGCCAGTAGTTCCGCCGGGACAGGGGGCTACAATGAGCAGTTCTTC. This translates into CASSSAGTGGYNEQFF.

V usage is TRBV4-1 and J usage is TRBJ1-1, with 8 nucleotides matching TRBD1. J gave up 4 bases and V 4 bases, and 8 bases lay outside the gene matches. The CDR3 totals 15 residues. Germline loops: CDR1 MGHRA, CDR2 YSYEKL. The CDR3 bases are TGCGCCAGCAGCCTGTCTGCTGGACAGGGCACTGAAGCTTTCTTT. Residues: CASSLSAGQGTEAFF.

This clonotype was seen at least ten times. This chain connects TRBV12-3 or TRBV12-4 to TRBJ2-7; D is unresolved. Trimming cost V 5 bases and J 7 bases, with 12 bases left between them. The CDR3 runs to 12 residues. The CDR3 DNA reads TGTGCCAGCAGTCCCGCGACCGGGGAGCAGTACTTC. Encoded protein: CASSPATGEQYF.

The rearrangement links TRBV12-3 or TRBV12-4 to TRBJ1-5, with 7 bases that match TRBD1. V lost 6 bases, J lost 1 base, and 3 bases stayed unmatched. The CDR3 has 14 amino acids. CDR3 protein: CASRPTGSNQPQHF. CDR3 DNA sequence: TGTGCCAGCAGACCGACAGGGAGCAATCAGCCCCAGCATTTT.

The chain carries TRBV29-1 and TRBJ1-2; D is unclear. V gave up 7 bases and J gave up 8 bases, with 17 bases separating them. The CDR3 has 12 amino acids. The germline V gene encodes CDR1 SQVTM and CDR2 ANQGSEA. The CDR3 spells CSDRVRGHGYTF. CDR3 nucleotides: TGCAGCGACCGGGTTAGAGGCCACGGCTACACCTTC.

The rearrangement uses TRBV2 and TRBJ2-2; TRBD1 agrees at 7 bases. Germline loops: CDR1 SNHLY, CDR2 FYNNEI. The CDR3 has 17 residues. V shed 6 bases and J 5 bases; nucleotides not matched to a gene: 15. In DNA form, the CDR3 reads TGTGCCAGCAGCCCTACAGGGGTCGTCAGTGGGACCGGGGAGCTGTTTTTT. Translating gives CASSPTGVVSGTGELFF.

The chain has TRBV20-1 and TRBJ1-6; 9 positions agree with TRBD1. The length of the CDR3 is 18 residues. Germline loops: CDR1 DFQATT, CDR2 SNEGSKA (reference sequence). Trimming removed 0 bases from V and 4 bases from J; junction bases left unmatched: 10. The CDR3 coding sequence is TGCAGTGCTAGAGATCCCGGGACAGGGTACAGGTATAATTCACCCCTCCACTTT. Translation gives CSARDPGTGYRYNSPLHF.